Listed below are T cell receptor beta chains from one sample, sequenced in a study of cytomegalovirus exposure and HLA in healthy donors. TCRdb keeps only in-frame clones here, not all; method: immunoSEQ multiplex PCR. Among tens of thousands of clones listed, 72% were seen once. The sequenced sample consisted of PBMCs. The receptors come from a woman aged 40 to 50 in good health and CMV-seropositive. Both conserved end residues are part of each CDR3. The D gene is left open where the match is weak. Part of the rows lack a size; the others show once, few, many or a class for expanded clones.

j_call,clone_size,v_call,d_call,cdr3_nt,cdr3_aa
TRBJ2-3,-,TRBV29-1,-,TGCAGCGTCCCGGACGTGGGAGCAGATACGCAGTATTTT,CSVPDVGADTQYF
TRBJ2-7,-,TRBV18,TRBD1,TGTGCCAGCTCACCCGAAACAGGGGGCAACGAGCAGTACTTC,CASSPETGGNEQYF
TRBJ1-1,-,TRBV7-9,-,TGTGCCAGCAGCTTACGAACGGGGGTTGCTGAAGCTTTCTTT,CASSLRTGVAEAFF
TRBJ2-7,-,TRBV4-2,TRBD1,TGTGCCAGCAGCCAAGAAGCAGGGGGCGCCTACGAGCAGTACTTC,CASSQEAGGAYEQYF
TRBJ1-1,-,TRBV9,-,TGTGCCAGCAGCGTAGGGGGCGGCATGAACACTGAAGCTTTCTTT,CASSVGGGMNTEAFF
TRBJ2-7,-,TRBV15,-,TGTGCCACCAGCAGAGAACAGGCTTCGGGCCCTTACGAGCAGTACTTC,CATSREQASGPYEQYF
TRBJ2-1,-,TRBV7-8,TRBD2,TGTGCCAGCAGCCTTAGCGGGGGGGCCTACAATGAGCAGTTCTTC,CASSLSGGAYNEQFF
TRBJ1-1,few,TRBV5-1,-,TGCGCCAGCAGCTTGGGGGGCCTGAACACTGAAGCTTTCTTT,CASSLGGLNTEAFF
TRBJ2-2,few,TRBV2,TRBD1,TGTGCCAGCAGTGAAATGGGACAGTACACCGGGGAGCTGTTTTTT,CASSEMGQYTGELFF
TRBJ2-1,-,TRBV5-6,-,TGTGCCAGCAGCTTGGTCGATCGAACCAGCTCCTACAATGAGCAGTTCTTC,CASSLVDRTSSYNEQFF
TRBJ2-1,-,TRBV7-8,-,TGTGCCAGCAGCTTACTAGCGCGCAATGAGCAGTTCTTC,CASSLLARNEQFF
TRBJ2-3,-,TRBV30,-,TGTGCCTGGAGTGCTTGGGCGTCTGGCACAGATACGCAGTATTTT,CAWSAWASGTDTQYF
TRBJ2-7,-,TRBV29-1,TRBD1,TGCAGCGTGGCTACCAGGGGGACGCAACACTACGAGCAGTACTTC,CSVATRGTQHYEQYF
TRBJ1-2,-,TRBV6-5,TRBD1,TGTGCCAGCGGGCGGGGGGCAGGGGGCTATGGCTACACCTTC,CASGRGAGGYGYTF
TRBJ1-1,-,TRBV4-1,-,TGCGCCCCCCTCCTCCAGGGCATGTGTAACACTGAAGCTTTCTTT,CAPLLQGMCNTEAFF
TRBJ1-2,-,TRBV19,TRBD1,TGTGCCAGTAGTCCGTCGCCTACAGGGGGCGCGGGCTACACCTTC,CASSPSPTGGAGYTF
TRBJ2-5,-,TRBV18,-,TGTGCCAGCTCCCCTTGGGGAGGACGTAGCCAAGAGACCCAGTACTTC,CASSPWGGRSQETQYF
TRBJ2-5,few,TRBV19,-,TGTGCCAGTAGTATCTCCTGGAGGGGATGGGAGACCCAGTACTTC,CASSISWRGWETQYF
TRBJ1-2,-,TRBV7-9,TRBD1,TGTGCCAGCCCCCAAGGGACAGGGGGTTACTATGGCTACACCTTC,CASPQGTGGYYGYTF
TRBJ2-5,-,TRBV2,-,TGTGCCAGCAGTGTGTCGCCGGGGAGGAAAGAGACCCAGTACTTC,CASSVSPGRKETQYF
TRBJ1-1,-,TRBV12-5,TRBD1,TGTGCTAGTGGTTTGGGACAGGGGTACACTGAAGCTTTCTTT,CASGLGQGYTEAFF
TRBJ2-7,-,TRBV4-2,TRBD1,TGTGCCAGCAGCCAAGGACAGGGGCAGGGGTACGAGCAGTACTTC,CASSQGQGQGYEQYF
TRBJ1-1,once,TRBV19,-,TGTGCCAGTAGTATGTACAGGGTCGACACTGAAGCTTTCTTT,CASSMYRVDTEAFF
TRBJ2-4,-,TRBV19,TRBD1,TGTGCCAGTGTACAGGGGAGTCTGGGGGTAGCCAAAAACATTCAGTACTTC,CASVQGSLGVAKNIQYF
TRBJ1-2,few,TRBV4-1,-,TGCGCCAGCAGCCAAGAGTGGGGCGGTTCGGGGGGCAACTATGGCTACACCTTC,CASSQEWGGSGGNYGYTF
TRBJ2-3,-,TRBV5-4,-,TGTGCCAGCAGCTTGCAAACGGCAGATACGCAGTATTTT,CASSLQTADTQYF
TRBJ2-2,-,TRBV2,-,TGTGCCACCTCCCCAGGGGTCAACTTTTTGCCCCGCCTCGCCGGGGAGCTGTTTTTT,CATSPGVNFLPRLAGELFF
TRBJ2-1,-,TRBV7-6,TRBD1,TGTGCCAGCAGCTCCTACAGGGGGTCCTACAATGAGCAGTTCTTC,CASSSYRGSYNEQFF
TRBJ2-3,-,TRBV4-2,TRBD2,TGTGCCAGCAGGACTAGCGGGGGGGCCGTGGCAGATACGCAGTATTTT,CASRTSGGAVADTQYF
TRBJ1-1,-,TRBV7-6,-,TGTGCCAGCAGCTTAGTTGAGGCAGTGAACACTGAAGCTTTCTTT,CASSLVEAVNTEAFF
TRBJ1-1,-,TRBV19,TRBD1,TGTGCCAGTAGGGACAGGACAGGGAACACTGAAGCTTTCTTT,CASRDRTGNTEAFF
TRBJ1-6,-,TRBV30,-,TGTGCCTGGAGTAGGGGGGGTGAGAATTCACCCCTCCACTTT,CAWSRGGENSPLHF
TRBJ1-1,-,TRBV19,-,TGTGCCAGTAGTAATACAGGGTTGACTGAAGCTTTCTTT,CASSNTGLTEAFF
TRBJ2-5,-,TRBV5-1,-,TGCGCCAGCAGCCAAGACTCGGCGGAGACCCAGTACTTC,CASSQDSAETQYF
TRBJ1-2,-,TRBV7-6,-,TGTGCCAGCAGCCCAGGGCCCAACTATGGCTACACCTTC,CASSPGPNYGYTF